A single T cell receptor beta chain is shown here with its context. These data are taken from a study of shared clonotypes between healthy human individuals. The repertoire was sequenced with immunoSEQ multiplex PCR; TCRdb's copy has only in-frame clones and lacks some. The sample has about 1.1 million clones, about 72% seen once. Germline V gene data show CDR1 as SGHRS and CDR2 as YFSETQ. V was trimmed by 0 bases and J by 10 bases, leaving 8 bases between them. CDR3 size: 13 residues. The specimen was memory CD4+ T cells from PBMCs. Subset defined: CD45RA-negative fraction. The V call is TRBV5-1, the J call TRBJ1-6; D is uncertain. This TCR was sampled from a man between 18 and 29 years old in good health. Some clones in this sample may be carry-over from other donors' samples. The CDR3 bases are TGCGCCAGCAGCTTGGCCGGAAGATCACCCCTCCACTTT. Translation: CASSLAGRSPLHF.